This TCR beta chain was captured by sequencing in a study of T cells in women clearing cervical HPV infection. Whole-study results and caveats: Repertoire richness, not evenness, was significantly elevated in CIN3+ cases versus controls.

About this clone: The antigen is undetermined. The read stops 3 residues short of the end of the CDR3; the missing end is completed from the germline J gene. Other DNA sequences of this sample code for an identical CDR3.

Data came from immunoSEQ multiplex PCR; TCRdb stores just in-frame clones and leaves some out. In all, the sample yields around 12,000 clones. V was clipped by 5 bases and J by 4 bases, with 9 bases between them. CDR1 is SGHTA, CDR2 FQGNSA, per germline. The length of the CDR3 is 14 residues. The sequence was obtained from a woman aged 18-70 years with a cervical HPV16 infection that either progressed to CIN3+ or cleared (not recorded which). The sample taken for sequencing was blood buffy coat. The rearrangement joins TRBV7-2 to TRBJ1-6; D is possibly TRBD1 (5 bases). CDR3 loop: CASSLTAYNSPLHF. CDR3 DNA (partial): TGTGCCAGCAGCCTGACAGCTTATAATTCACCC.